These 9 T cell receptor beta chains were sequenced from one sample in a study of T cells in Graves' hyperthyroidism and ophthalmopathy. Amplified regions were TCR beta CDR3 sequences from RNA transcripts. The HTBI primer set drove a first-round RT-PCR of the TCR CDR3. One entry per CDR3 protein, called by TCRdb with MiXCR from the multiplex PCR reads. In the table there are more than 150,000 distinct CDR3 sequences, around 15% of which are singletons. The sample consisted of blood. These receptors were collected from a woman aged 45-59 years with Graves' hyperthyroidism.

The chain has TRBV5-8 and TRBJ2-4; the D gene is possibly TRBD2 (5 bases). Trimming removed 5 bases from V and 5 bases from J, with 11 bases in between. This CDR3 contains 13 residues. The germline CDR1 and CDR2 sequences are SGHTS and YDEGEE. This chain's CDR3 is CASRRVGENIQYF. In DNA, the CDR3 is TGTGCCAGCAGGCGGGTCGGCGAAAACATTCAGTACTTC.

This clonotype was counted ten times or more. The chain is built from TRBV7-2 and TRBJ1-1; D perhaps matches TRBD1 (5 bases). Germline V gene sequence: CDR1 SGHTA, CDR2 FQGNSA. The CDR3 is 15 amino acids. The ends were cut back, 4 bases at V and 3 bases at J, with 15 bases in the middle. The CDR3, as DNA: TGTGCCAGCAGCTCGGGACCCAATACCTACACTGAAGCTTTCTTT. Its translation: CASSSGPNTYTEAFF. Full variable domain (outside the CDR3, taken from reference TRBV7-2 and TRBJ1-1): GAGVSQSPSNKVTEKGKDVELRCDPISGHTALYWYRQSLGQGLEFLIYFQGNSAPDKSGLPSDRFSAERTGGSVSTLTIQRTQQEDSAVYLCASSSGPNTYTEAFFGQGTRLTVV.

This clonotype was found many times. This chain joins TRBV28 and TRBJ2-1, with 7 bases matching TRBD2. CDR1 and CDR2 from the germline V gene are MDHEN and SYDVKM. The V segment lost 1 base and the J segment 4 bases; nucleotides outside the gene matches: 4. This CDR3 contains 15 residues. The CDR3 is CASSLFLRGYNEQFF. In DNA form, the CDR3 reads TGTGCCAGCAGTTTATTTTTGCGGGGGTACAATGAGCAGTTCTTC.

This clonotype was seen repeatedly, ten times or more. V is TRBV27 and J is TRBJ2-3; maybe TRBD2 (6 bases). The CDR3 totals 15 residues. Germline V gene lookup returns CDR1 MNHEY and CDR2 SMNVEV (reference sequence). Between the trimmed V and J ends, which lost 4 bases and 0 bases, there was a span of 11 bases. This chain's CDR3 is CASSSSEGSTDTQYF. As DNA, the CDR3 is TGTGCCAGCAGTTCCTCGGAGGGGAGCACAGATACGCAGTATTTT.

Many counts were recorded for this clonotype. This chain connects TRBV2 to TRBJ2-7; 9 bases are shared with TRBD1. This CDR3 has 15 amino acids. Trimming at V came to 6 bases and at J to 5 bases, leaving 11 bases not matched to a gene. From germline, CDR1 is SNHLY and CDR2 FYNNEI. CDR3 region: CASSKRTGGNDEQYF. CDR3 bases: TGTGCCAGCAGCAAAAGAACAGGGGGCAACGACGAGCAGTACTTC.

This sequence joins TRBV5-5 and TRBJ1-2; D not resolved. Germline CDR1 reads SGHKS; CDR2 reads YYEKEE (reference sequence). The CDR3 totals 14 residues. The V end was cut by 2 bases, the J end by 6 bases, with 14 bases between. The CDR3 sequence: CASSLFGGSDGYTF. The CDR3, as DNA: TGTGCCAGCAGCTTATTTGGAGGGTCAGATGGCTACACCTTC. Based on the CDR3 plus reference TRBV5-5 and TRBJ1-2, the full variable domain is DAGVTQSPTHLIKTRGQQVTLRCSPISGHKSVSWYQQVLGQGPQFIFQYYEKEERGRGNFPDRFSARQFPNYSSELNVNALLLGDSALYLCASSLFGGSDGYTFGSGTRLTVV.

This chain joins TRBV7-9 and TRBJ1-1; no clear D gene. The CDR3 extends over 15 amino acids. The V gene's germline CDR1 is SEHNR and CDR2 FQNEAQ (reference sequence). Trimming shortened V by 8 bases and J by 4 bases, and 20 bases separated the two germline ends. The CDR3 loop reads CASATLNGPGTEAFF. The CDR3 DNA reads as TGTGCCAGCGCTACCTTGAATGGACCGGGCACTGAAGCTTTCTTT.

This clonotype occurred a few times. The rearrangement links TRBV27 to TRBJ1-2, with TRBD1 matching over 8 bases. Germline lookup yields CDR1 MNHEY and CDR2 SMNVEV (reference sequence). The CDR3 spans 14 residues. The trim removed 3 bases at V and 4 bases at J, leaving 4 bases unmatched. CDR3 region: CASSFRGTGYGYTF. In nucleotides, the CDR3 is TGTGCCAGCAGTTTCCGCGGGACAGGCTATGGCTACACCTTC.

Ten or more counts support this clonotype. The CDR3 DNA is TGTGCCAGCAGCTTAGGAGGAGACAGGGGTGACGGCTACACCTTC. This gives the protein CASSLGGDRGDGYTF. This rearrangement joins TRBV7-2 to TRBJ1-2, with TRBD1 matching 8 bases. The CDR3 loop spans 15 amino acids. Trimming removed 1 base from V and 8 bases from J; junction bases left unmatched: 9. Germline V gives CDR1 SGHTA, CDR2 FQGNSA.